This T cell receptor (beta chain) is from a study of spatial heterogeneity in lung cancer. The CDR3 length is 15 residues. Trimming cost V 3 bases and J 0 bases, with 14 bases left between them. The germline CDR1 and CDR2 sequences are GTSNPN and SVGIG (reference sequence). The time point was: sample taken at primary tumor resection. Whole RNA from tumor, nontumor lung or frozen PBMC was sequenced unsorted. TCRdb ran MiXCR on the 5' RACE reads and lists one entry per CDR3 protein. The sample shows about 50,000 distinct CDR3 sequences, 7.5% to 8% of them seen only once. Here the sequenced sample was PBMCs, taken at surgery. The sequence came from a female donor with early-stage non-small cell lung cancer. The V gene is TRBV30, the J gene TRBJ2-5; D might be TRBD1 or TRBD2, each matching 5 bases. The CDR3 spells CAWSWGRKYQETQYF. Written as DNA, the CDR3 is TGTGCCTGGAGCTGGGGGAGAAAGTACCAAGAGACCCAGTACTTC.